This TCR beta chain was observed in a study of T cells after posttransplantation cyclophosphamide. A marrow graft followed busulfan-fludarabine conditioning, with cyclophosphamide on days +3 and +4. The study, taken as a whole, reports: Donor-recipient repertoire similarity was low at 1-2 months, rising over year one.

This clone appeared a few times. The antigen is undetermined. Using immunoSEQ multiplex PCR, the repertoire was profiled, and TCRdb retains in-frame clones only, with some absent. The data contain roughly 12,000 clones, over 2% of them singletons. This CDR3 contains 18 residues. Germline CDR1 is MDHEN and CDR2 is SYDVKM. The germline V and J ends were trimmed by 0 bases and 8 bases, with 23 bases remaining between them. This receptor was taken from a male patient in his 30s who received an allogeneic stem cell transplant from a related donor, was CMV-positive, and had no GVHD. The graft donor may have contributed some T cells. Sequencing was performed on PBMCs, taken after allogeneic stem cell transplant with posttransplant cyclophosphamide. This chain uses TRBV28 with TRBJ2-1; possible D gene TRBD1, 8 bases. CDR3 DNA sequence: TGTGCCAGCAGTTTATGGCGGGGGACAGGCGGGGGAGGTCATGAGCAGTTCTTC. Amino acids: CASSLWRGTGGGGHEQFF.